This entry is about one T cell receptor (beta chain). The sample comes from a study of shared clonotypes between healthy human individuals. Study-wide context: Researchers assigned three CD4 naive, three CD4 memory, two CD8 naive and one CD8 memory plate to each donor.

Trimming stripped 5 bases from V and 7 bases from J, with 12 bases between. CDR3 length: 12 amino acids. Germline V CDR1 and CDR2: MNHEY, SVGAGI. The method was immunoSEQ multiplex PCR; TCRdb's version includes in-frame clones alone and lacks a portion of them. The top ten clones hold 0.11% to 0.15% of a sample with millions of clones, around nine tenths of them seen once. This TCR was sampled from a man younger than 35 in good health. Specimen: naive CD4+ T cells sorted from blood. Subset described: CD45RA+ positively selected. This sequence joins TRBV6-5 and TRBJ2-7; no clear D. CDR3: CASSPPLTEQYF. The CDR3 DNA follows: TGTGCCAGCAGTCCTCCGTTGACGGAGCAGTACTTC.